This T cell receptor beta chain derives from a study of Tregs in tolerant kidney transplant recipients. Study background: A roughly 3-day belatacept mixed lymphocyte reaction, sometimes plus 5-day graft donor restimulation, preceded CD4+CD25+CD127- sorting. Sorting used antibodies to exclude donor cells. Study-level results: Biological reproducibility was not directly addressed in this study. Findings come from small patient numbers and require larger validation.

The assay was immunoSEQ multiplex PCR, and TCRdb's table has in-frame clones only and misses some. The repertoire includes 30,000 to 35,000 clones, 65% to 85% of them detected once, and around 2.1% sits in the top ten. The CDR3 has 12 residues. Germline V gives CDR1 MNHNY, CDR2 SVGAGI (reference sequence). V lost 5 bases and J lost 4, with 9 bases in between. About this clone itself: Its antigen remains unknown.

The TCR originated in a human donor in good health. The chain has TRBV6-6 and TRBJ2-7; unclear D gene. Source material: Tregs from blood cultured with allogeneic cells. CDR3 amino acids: CASSRLGYEQYF. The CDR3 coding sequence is TGTGCCAGCAGTCGCTTGGGGTACGAGCAGTACTTC.